Below, one TCR beta chain is given with its context. Its antigen is as yet unknown. This entry belongs to a study of T cell responses to AZD1222 COVID-19 vaccine. Study outcomes and limitations: Reportedly, nearly half of unique spike TCRs recognized epitopes outside B.1.351/B.1.1.7 mutations. There were mostly white British donors and more females than males, and clonal diversity was possibly underestimated.

Sequencing used immunoSEQ multiplex PCR; TCRdb keeps in-frame clones, though not all of them. There are about 150,000 clones in the sample; around 90% occur only once, and approximately 17% lies in the top ten. The CDR3 spans 13 residues. The V and J ends lost 7 bases and 9 bases respectively, with 19 bases between them. Germline lookup yields CDR1 SGHDT and CDR2 YYEEEE. This clonotype was sampled from an adult in good health. This sample comprised peripheral blood, obtained on day 0 of AZD1222 vaccination. The rearrangement uses TRBV5-6 and TRBJ1-2; TRBD1 is a possible D gene (5 bases). Here the CDR3 reads CASAPGGVRSYTF. The CDR3 coding sequence is TGTGCCAGCGCCCCGGGGGGGGTGCGGAGCTACACCTTC. The complete variable domain, with remaining parts taken from reference TRBV5-6 and TRBJ1-2, reads DAGVTQSPTHLIKTRGQQVTLRCSPKSGHDTVSWYQQALGQGPQFIFQYYEEEERQRGNFPDRFSGHQFPNYSSELNVNALLLGDSALYLCASAPGGVRSYTFGSGTRLTVV.